One and the same sample provided the 8 T cell receptor beta chains below, sequenced in a study of vaccination and CD4 T cells after COVID-19. Oncomine TCR Beta short-read sequencing was applied to DNA from cultured CD4+ T cells. Via MiXCR, TCRdb re-called the PCR reads, giving one row per CDR3 protein. This table has more than 20,000 distinct CDR3 sequences, approximately 30% appearing once. These receptors are not linked to any known antigen. Time point given: late sampling 161 to 241 days after vaccination in three convalescent patients. Treatment defined: approximately nine-day PBMC culture with coronavirus spike peptide pools or control peptides (ViraFEST assay). The sequencing here drew on CD4+ T cells from blood, cultured in vitro, taken about 7 months after SARS-CoV-2 vaccination. The receptors here all came from a human donor who had recovered from COVID-19.

This clonotype was counted at least ten times. This sequence joins TRBV7-9 and TRBJ1-5; TRBD1 might be the D (5 bases). Looked up from germline, CDR1 is SEHNR and CDR2 is FQNEAQ (reference sequence). CDR3 length: 15 residues. Between the trimmed V and J ends, which lost 1 base and 5 bases, there was a span of 12 bases. The DNA for the CDR3 is TGTGCCAGCAGCTTAGGGCAGGGCTGGGATCAGCCCCAGCATTTT. Translated, it gives CASSLGQGWDQPQHF.

The rearrangement joins TRBV27 to TRBJ2-6; D not certain. The V end was cut by 6 bases, the J end by 2 bases, with 5 bases between. The CDR3 loop spans 13 amino acids. Germline V gives CDR1 MNHEY, CDR2 SMNVEV (reference sequence). The CDR3 sequence: CASRLTGANVLTF. CDR3 DNA sequence: TGTGCCAGCAGACTGACTGGGGCCAACGTCCTGACTTTC.

This clonotype has only a few counts. DNA for the CDR3: TGTGCCAGCAGGACAAGCAGGGCTGGAGACCCGTACTTC. Amino acids: CASRTSRAGDPYF. The chain carries TRBV6-1 and TRBJ2-5; a possible D gene is TRBD1 (5 bases). CDR1 MNHNS and CDR2 SASEGT come from the germline V gene. This CDR3 spans 13 amino acids. Trimming stripped 6 bases from V and 13 bases from J, with 21 bases between.

This clonotype was seen only a few times. The V call is TRBV10-3, the J call TRBJ1-5; D unclear. The V gene's germline CDR1 is ENHRY and CDR2 SYGVKD. The CDR3 runs to 13 residues. The ends were cut back, 6 bases at V and 2 bases at J, with 8 bases in the middle. Written as DNA, the CDR3 is TGTGCCATCAGGGAGGCCGGCAATCAGCCCCAGCATTTT. This sequence encodes CAIREAGNQPQHF.

This sequence joins TRBV2 and TRBJ1-3, with 9 bases identical to TRBD1. The trim removed 6 bases at V and 1 base at J, leaving 4 bases unmatched. CDR1 SNHLY and CDR2 FYNNEI come from the germline V gene. There are 15 residues in the CDR3. As DNA, the CDR3 is TGTGCCAGCAGCGGGACAGGGAATTCTGGAAACACCATATATTTT. It encodes CASSGTGNSGNTIYF.

As to this clonotype: At one end, the junction sequence differs from germline, possibly due to a read error. The J gene is TRBJ2-2, the V gene TRBV7-3, with 8 positions matching TRBD2. CDR1 is SGHTA, CDR2 FQGTGA, per germline. CDR3 size: 13 residues. The CDR3 DNA is TGTGCCGGCAGCTTACGGGAGGGCCGGGAGCTGTTTTTT. It is translated as CAGSLREGRELFF.

This clonotype was detected only once. This chain uses TRBV7-2 with TRBJ1-3; tentative D call: TRBD1 (6 bases). Trimming pared 0 bases from V and 2 bases from J, leaving 11 bases between. This CDR3 spans 16 amino acids. Germline V gives CDR1 SGHTA, CDR2 FQGNSA. CDR3 loop: CASSLAMGAAGNTIYF. The CDR3 nucleotides are TGTGCCAGCAGCTTAGCGATGGGGGCCGCTGGAAACACCATATATTTT.

This clonotype was detected only a few times. It is unclear where the CDR3 begins or ends on the DNA, so no DNA is shown, and the CDR3 is as TCRdb lists it. The gene calls are TRBV7-5 and TRBJ2-5; the D call TRBD1 from the table was never checked on the DNA. TRBV7-5 is tagged as a pseudogene. Counting both end residues, the CDR3 totals 17 amino acids. The CDR3 spells CISVPEADDGAQETQYF.